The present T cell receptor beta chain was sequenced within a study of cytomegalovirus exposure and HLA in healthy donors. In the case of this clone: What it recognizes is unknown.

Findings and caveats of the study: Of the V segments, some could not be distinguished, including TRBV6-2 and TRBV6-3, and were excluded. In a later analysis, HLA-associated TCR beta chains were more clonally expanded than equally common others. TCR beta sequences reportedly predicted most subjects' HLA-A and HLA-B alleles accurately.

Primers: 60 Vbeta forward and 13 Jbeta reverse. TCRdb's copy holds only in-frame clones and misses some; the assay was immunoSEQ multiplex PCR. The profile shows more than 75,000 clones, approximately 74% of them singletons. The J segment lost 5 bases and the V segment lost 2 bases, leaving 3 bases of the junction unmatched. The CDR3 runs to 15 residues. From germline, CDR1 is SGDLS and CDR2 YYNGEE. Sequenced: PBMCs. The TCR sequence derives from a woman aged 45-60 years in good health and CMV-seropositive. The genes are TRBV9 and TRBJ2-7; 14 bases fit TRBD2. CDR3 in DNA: TGTGCCAGCAGCGTGGGGACTAGCGGGAGACACGAGCAGTACTTC. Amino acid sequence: CASSVGTSGRHEQYF.